Below, 30 T cell receptor beta chains from the same sample are listed, as sequenced in a study of T-cell memory formation after mild COVID-19. TCRdb analysed the 5' RACE reads with MiXCR anew, one entry per CDR3 protein. The data contain over 350,000 distinct CDR3 sequences, about 24% of them seen just once; the ten biggest clones take up roughly 9.7%. The source material was PBMCs or a T cell subset sorted from them (not recorded which). These TCRs come from an adult woman who had mild COVID-19 (a few samples of this study predate the infection). Cell type and time point are not known.

V is TRBV5-5 and J is TRBJ1-6, with TRBD1 matching over 9 bases. V shed 1 base and J 10 bases; nucleotides not matched to a gene: 9. The V gene's germline CDR1 is SGHKS and CDR2 YYEKEE (reference sequence). This CDR3 region has 16 residues. CDR3 DNA: TGTGCCAGCAGCTTGCCTTGGGACAGGGAGGGATCACCCCTCCACTTT. Its protein product is CASSLPWDREGSPLHF.

V usage is TRBV19 and J usage is TRBJ2-1; D is perhaps TRBD2 (5 bases). The CDR3 spans 15 residues. Trimming left V 4 bases short and J 1 base short, with 11 bases between. CDR1 and CDR2 from the germline V gene are LNHDA and SQIVND (reference sequence). DNA for the CDR3: TGTGCCAGTAGTAGACGAGCGGTTTCCTACAATGAGCAGTTCTTC. The encoded protein is CASSRRAVSYNEQFF.

The CDR3 DNA is TGTGCCAGCAGCTCTCGTGGACAGGGGGCCGGGGAGCTGTTTTTT. Protein: CASSSRGQGAGELFF. The rearrangement uses TRBV13 and TRBJ2-2, with 10 bases identical to TRBD1. The CDR3 sequence is 15 residues long. From germline, CDR1 is PRHDT and CDR2 FYEKMQ (reference sequence). V dropped 4 bases and J dropped 6; count of bases not matched to a gene: 5.

The sample holds many counts of this clonotype. The chain is built from TRBV7-2 and TRBJ1-2, with D possibly being TRBD1 (5 bases). V shed 1 base and J shed 4 bases, with 10 bases lying between them. This CDR3 has 14 residues. The germline CDR1 and CDR2 sequences are SGHTA and FQGNSA. CDR3 nucleotides: TGTGCCAGCAGCTTAGAGAGGGGACCCTATGGCTACACCTTC. It codes for CASSLERGPYGYTF.

The chain combines TRBV9 with TRBJ2-3; 9 bases are shared with TRBD2. The CDR3 contains 18 residues. The V segment lost 3 bases and the J segment 0 bases; nucleotides outside the gene matches: 11. Germline CDR1 and CDR2: SGDLS and YYNGEE. CDR3 sequence (DNA): TGTGCCAGCAGCGCGACGACTAAAACTAGCGGGAGCACAGATACGCAGTATTTT. Protein product: CASSATTKTSGSTDTQYF.

This chain connects TRBV2 to TRBJ2-5; either TRBD1 or TRBD2 may supply D (5 bases each). Germline values: CDR1 SNHLY, CDR2 FYNNEI. The CDR3 runs to 13 residues. Trimming left V 6 bases short and J 5 bases short, with 13 bases between. The CDR3 coding sequence is TGTGCCAGCAGGGGGGACGTGCAGGAGACCCAGTACTTC. Translated, it gives CASRGDVQETQYF.

This clonotype was recorded a few times. The chain uses TRBV7-2 and TRBJ2-1; TRBD1 might be the D (5 bases). CDR3 length: 15 residues. CDR1 SGHTA and CDR2 FQGNSA come from the germline V gene. V lost 0 bases to trimming and J lost 4 bases, with 10 bases between them. The chain's CDR3 is CASSLAGQPYNEQFF. CDR3 in DNA: TGTGCCAGCAGCTTAGCGGGGCAACCTTACAATGAGCAGTTCTTC.

The rearrangement joins TRBV6-1 to TRBJ2-2; TRBD2 might be the D (5 bases). The CDR3 spans 15 residues. V was clipped by 4 bases and J by 4 bases, with 13 bases between them. CDR1 and CDR2 from the germline V gene are MNHNS and SASEGT. CDR3 amino acids: CASSGVGVTTGELFF. The CDR3 coding sequence is TGTGCCAGCAGTGGAGTCGGGGTAACCACCGGGGAGCTGTTTTTT.

The table lists this clonotype with a few counts. The V call is TRBV5-1, the J call TRBJ1-2, with 9 bases that match TRBD1. CDR3 length equals 15 residues. Looked up from germline, CDR1 is SGHRS and CDR2 is YFSETQ. V shed 4 bases and J 3 bases; nucleotides not matched to a gene: 7. The CDR3, as DNA: TGCGCCAGCAGCCCGGACAGGGGAGGTTACTATGGCTACACCTTC. Translated: CASSPDRGGYYGYTF.

In nucleotides, the CDR3 is TGTGCCACCAGTGATGGGGTACCTGTGGATACGCAGTATTTT. Its protein product is CATSDGVPVDTQYF. This chain links TRBV24-1 with TRBJ2-3; D remains unclear. The ends were cut back, 3 bases at V and 6 bases at J, with 12 bases in the middle. The germline gives CDR1 KGHDR, CDR2 SFDVKD. This CDR3 spans 14 amino acids.

This clonotype has just a few counts. V usage is TRBV20-1 and J usage is TRBJ2-7; D gene unclear. This CDR3 is built from 12 residues. Looked up from germline, CDR1 is DFQATT and CDR2 is SNEGSKA (reference sequence). V was clipped by 2 bases and J by 4 bases, with 9 bases between them. In DNA form, the CDR3 reads TGCAGTGCTAGACAGGACCGTTACGAGCAGTACTTC. It encodes CSARQDRYEQYF.

The chain carries TRBV27 and TRBJ1-4; no clear D. Germline-derived CDR1 and CDR2 are MNHEY and SMNVEV (reference sequence). The CDR3 is made up of 13 amino acids. With 2 bases removed from V and 8 bases from J, the gap between germline ends came to 9 bases. CDR3 DNA sequence: TGTGCCAGCAGTTTAGGGGATGGGGAAAAACTGTTTTTT. As protein: CASSLGDGEKLFF.

The chain carries TRBV6-1 and TRBJ1-2, with D perhaps TRBD1 (5 bases). The CDR3 is 12 residues long. V lost 3 bases and J 10 bases, leaving 12 bases between the germline ends. The germline V gene has CDR1 MNHNS and CDR2 SASEGT. The CDR3 is CASSEGPELYTF. CDR3 DNA sequence: TGTGCCAGCAGTGAGGGGCCCGAACTCTACACCTTC.

The V and J genes are TRBV30 and TRBJ2-2; the match to TRBD2 covers 13 bases. This CDR3 has 15 residues. CDR1 and CDR2 from the germline V gene are GTSNPN and SVGIG (reference sequence). The junction had 2 bases not matched to a gene; V was cut back by 3 bases and J by 4 bases. The CDR3 here is CAWRWTSGSTGELFF. The CDR3 DNA follows: TGTGCCTGGAGGTGGACTAGCGGGAGCACCGGGGAGCTGTTTTTT. The entire variable domain, with the rest obtained from reference TRBV30 and TRBJ2-2, is as follows: SQTIHQWPATLVQPVGSPLSLECTVEGTSNPNLYWYRQAAGRGLQLLFYSVGIGQISSEVPQNLSASRPQDRQFILSSKKLLLSDSGFYLCAWRWTSGSTGELFFGEGSRLTVL.

V and J are TRBV7-6 and TRBJ1-1, with D perhaps matching TRBD1 (5 bases). Germline CDR1 and CDR2: SGHVS and FNYEAQ. The CDR3 has 14 amino acids. Trimming removed 5 bases at V and 4 bases at J, with 14 bases between. For the CDR3, the DNA is TGTGCCAGCAGCAGAGACGGGGGGAGCACTGAAGCTTTCTTT. Its translation: CASSRDGGSTEAFF.

This chain uses TRBV25-1 with TRBJ1-4; no clear D gene. This CDR3 contains 13 residues. The V and J ends lost 8 bases and 3 bases respectively, with 10 bases between them. Germline V gene lookup returns CDR1 MGHDK and CDR2 SYGVNS. This chain's CDR3 is CASVGFANEKLFF. For the CDR3, the DNA is TGTGCCAGCGTGGGGTTCGCTAATGAAAAACTGTTTTTT.

The CDR3 protein is CASSPSLTGNYGYTF. The CDR3, as DNA: TGTGCCAGCAGCCCGAGTTTAACAGGGAACTATGGCTACACCTTC. The chain combines TRBV7-9 with TRBJ1-2; maybe TRBD1 (6 bases). V was trimmed by 5 bases and J by 2 bases, leaving 15 bases between them. CDR1 is SEHNR, CDR2 FQNEAQ, per germline (reference sequence). This CDR3 region has 15 residues.

The gene calls are TRBV4-1 and TRBJ2-3, with 9 nucleotides matching TRBD1. V lost 2 bases, J lost 5 bases, and 8 bases stayed unmatched. CDR1 is MGHRA, CDR2 YSYEKL, per germline. The CDR3 length is 16 residues. CDR3 sequence: CASSQPGTGSQDTQYF. CDR3 sequence (DNA): TGCGCCAGCAGCCAACCCGGGACAGGGTCGCAAGATACGCAGTATTTT.

The chain joins TRBV6-6 to TRBJ2-1, with TRBD1 as a possible D gene (6 bases). This CDR3 is 14 amino acids long. Germline V lookup: CDR1 MNHNY, CDR2 SVGAGI (reference sequence). The germline V and J ends were trimmed by 7 bases and 2 bases, with 12 bases remaining between them. As DNA, the CDR3 is TGTGCCAGCATCCAACAGGGACCCTACAATGAGCAGTTCTTC. Translation: CASIQQGPYNEQFF.

The chain uses TRBV5-1 and TRBJ1-1; D is possibly TRBD1 (5 bases). This CDR3 is built from 18 residues. V was cut by 1 base and J by 5 bases, with 24 bases left in between. Germline V lookup: CDR1 SGHRS, CDR2 YFSETQ. For the CDR3, the DNA is TGCGCCAGCAGCTTGAGAGGGGCCTTTACAGGAGGCGGGACTGAAGCTTTCTTT. Its translation is CASSLRGAFTGGGTEAFF.

This clonotype occurred a few times. The rearrangement joins TRBV7-6 to TRBJ1-1; TRBD1 agrees at 9 bases. CDR3 size: 16 residues. V trimming: 4 bases; J trimming: 5 bases; junction bases outside the gene matches: 11. Germline-derived CDR1 and CDR2 are SGHVS and FNYEAQ. The CDR3 DNA reads TGTGCCAGCAGCTCGCGACAGGGGGGCTTTCTGACTGAAGCTTTCTTT. It yields the protein CASSSRQGGFLTEAFF.

V and J are TRBV4-2 and TRBJ2-7; 13 bases are a match to TRBD2. From germline, CDR1 is LGHNA and CDR2 YNFKEQ. The CDR3 runs 16 residues. V was clipped by 5 bases and J by 6 bases; unmatched bases: 10. The CDR3 loop is CASSTTVGLAGAEQYF. For the CDR3, the DNA is TGTGCCAGCAGCACAACCGTCGGACTAGCGGGAGCCGAGCAGTACTTC.

The rearrangement links TRBV6-2 or TRBV6-3 to TRBJ1-5; D gene uncertain. Per germline, CDR1 MNHEY and CDR2 SVGEGT. Trimming stripped 4 bases from V and 3 bases from J, with 10 bases between. The CDR3 has 14 amino acids. This CDR3 is CASSSVHPNQPQHF. The DNA of the CDR3 is TGTGCCAGCAGTTCGGTGCACCCCAATCAGCCCCAGCATTTT.

This clonotype was counted only a few times. This sequence joins TRBV9 and TRBJ1-1; 7 nucleotides line up with TRBD1. In germline, CDR1 is SGDLS, CDR2 YYNGEE. This CDR3 is 15 amino acids long. The V and J ends lost 4 bases and 0 bases, in that order; junction bases with no gene match: 6. The CDR3 loop reads CASSPRDSMNTEAFF. DNA for the CDR3: TGTGCCAGCAGCCCCCGGGACAGTATGAACACTGAAGCTTTCTTT.

The table lists this clonotype with a few counts. The chain employs TRBV12-3 or TRBV12-4 and TRBJ1-2, with 10 bases fitting TRBD1. The CDR3 spans 13 residues. J gave up 7 bases and V 6 bases, and 5 bases lay outside the gene matches. The CDR3 nucleotides read TGTGCCAGCAGACGCGGGACAGGGGCTGGCTACACCTTC. The encoded protein is CASRRGTGAGYTF.

A few counts support this clonotype. The rearrangement joins TRBV11-2 to TRBJ2-1, with 10 positions matching TRBD2. J lost 5 bases, V lost 5 bases, and 6 bases had no gene match. Per the germline V gene, CDR1 is SGHAT and CDR2 is FQNNGV. The CDR3 is 15 residues long. CDR3 in DNA: TGTGCCAGCAGCCCTCTAGCGGGGGTCCACAATGAGCAGTTCTTC. Its translation is CASSPLAGVHNEQFF.

V is TRBV3-1 and J is TRBJ2-2; D perhaps matches TRBD1 (6 bases). Per germline, CDR1 LGHDT and CDR2 YNNKEL (reference sequence). CDR3 size: 15 residues. V was shortened by 3 bases and J by 7 bases, with 15 bases between the two germline ends. CDR3 amino acids: CASSHIQDSLGELFF. The CDR3 DNA is TGTGCCAGCAGCCATATTCAGGACAGCCTCGGGGAGCTGTTTTTT.

This clonotype was seen more than once but under ten times. V usage is TRBV6-6 and J usage is TRBJ2-2; the match to TRBD2 covers 10 bases. The CDR3 contains 14 residues. Trimming took 8 bases from V and 7 from J; bases not matched to a gene: 7. Per germline, CDR1 MNHNY and CDR2 SVGAGI (reference sequence). The CDR3 DNA sequence: TGTGCCAGCGAAATAGCGGGAGGTGACGGGGAGCTGTTTTTT. This gives the protein CASEIAGGDGELFF.

This clonotype has only a few counts. This chain links TRBV4-3 with TRBJ2-1, with unresolved D. CDR3 length equals 14 residues. Germline assignment: CDR1 LGHNA and CDR2 YSLEER. With 1 base removed from V and 12 bases from J, the gap between germline ends came to 16 bases. CDR3 region: CASSQGSPGGGQFF. The CDR3 nucleotides read TGCGCCAGCAGCCAAGGTTCCCCGGGCGGTGGGCAGTTCTTC.

The table lists this clonotype with a count of one. V usage is TRBV4-1 and J usage is TRBJ1-1; D call uncertain. Between the trimmed V and J ends, which lost 0 bases and 5 bases, there was a span of 7 bases. The germline V gene encodes CDR1 MGHRA and CDR2 YSYEKL. The CDR3 covers 13 residues. The CDR3 DNA is TGCGCCAGCAGCCAAGATGCTGAGACTGAAGCTTTCTTT. Residues: CASSQDAETEAFF.